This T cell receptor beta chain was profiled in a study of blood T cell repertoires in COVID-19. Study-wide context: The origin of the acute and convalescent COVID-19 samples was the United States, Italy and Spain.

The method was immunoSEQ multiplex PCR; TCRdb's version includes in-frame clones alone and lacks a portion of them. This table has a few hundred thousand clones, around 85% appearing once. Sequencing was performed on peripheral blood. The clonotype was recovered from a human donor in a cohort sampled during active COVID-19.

CDR3 residues: CASSPTRGTGYNSPLHF. The CDR3 nucleotides read TGTGCCAGCTCACCGACCAGGGGTACAGGCTATAATTCACCCCTCCACTTT. This sequence joins TRBV18 and TRBJ1-6, with a possible D match to TRBD1 (6 bases). Germline V gene lookup returns CDR1 KGHSH and CDR2 LQKENI. Trimming removed 3 bases at V and 3 bases at J, with 15 bases between. This CDR3 comprises 17 residues. Full variable domain (outside the CDR3, taken from reference TRBV18 and TRBJ1-6): NAGVMQNPRHLVRRRGQEARLRCSPMKGHSHVYWYRQLPEEGLKFMVYLQKENIIDESGMPKERFSAEFPKEGPSILRIQQVVRGDSAAYFCASSPTRGTGYNSPLHFGNGTRLTVT.